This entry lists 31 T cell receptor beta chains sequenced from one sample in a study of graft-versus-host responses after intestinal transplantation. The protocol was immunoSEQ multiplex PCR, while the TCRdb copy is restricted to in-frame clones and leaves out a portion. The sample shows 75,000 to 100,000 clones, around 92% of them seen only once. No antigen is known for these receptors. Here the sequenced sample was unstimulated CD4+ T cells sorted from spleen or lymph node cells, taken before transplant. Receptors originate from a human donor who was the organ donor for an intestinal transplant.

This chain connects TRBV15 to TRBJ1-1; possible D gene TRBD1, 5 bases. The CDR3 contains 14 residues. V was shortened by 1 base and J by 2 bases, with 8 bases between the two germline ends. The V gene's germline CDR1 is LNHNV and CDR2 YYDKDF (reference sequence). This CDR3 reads CATSRAGKNTEAFF. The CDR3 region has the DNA TGTGCCACCAGCAGAGCAGGGAAAAACACTGAAGCTTTCTTT.

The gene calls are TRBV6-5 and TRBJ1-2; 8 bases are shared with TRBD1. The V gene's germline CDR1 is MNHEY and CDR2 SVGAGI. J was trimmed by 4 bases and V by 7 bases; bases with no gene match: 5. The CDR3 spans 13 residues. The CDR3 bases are TGTGCCAGCACCCCAACAGGGGGCTATGGCTACACCTTC. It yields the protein CASTPTGGYGYTF.

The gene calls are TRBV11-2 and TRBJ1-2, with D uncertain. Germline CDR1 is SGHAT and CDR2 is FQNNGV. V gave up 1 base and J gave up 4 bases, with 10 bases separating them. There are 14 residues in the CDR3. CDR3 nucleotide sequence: TGTGCCAGCAGCTTAGGGCCGGGTATCTATGGCTACACCTTC. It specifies CASSLGPGIYGYTF.

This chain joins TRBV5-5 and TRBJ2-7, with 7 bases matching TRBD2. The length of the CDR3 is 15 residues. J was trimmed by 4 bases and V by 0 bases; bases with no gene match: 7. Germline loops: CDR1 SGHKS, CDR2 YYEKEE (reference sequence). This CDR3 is CASSLARGVWYEQYF. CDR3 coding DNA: TGTGCCAGCAGCTTGGCCCGGGGGGTATGGTACGAGCAGTACTTC.

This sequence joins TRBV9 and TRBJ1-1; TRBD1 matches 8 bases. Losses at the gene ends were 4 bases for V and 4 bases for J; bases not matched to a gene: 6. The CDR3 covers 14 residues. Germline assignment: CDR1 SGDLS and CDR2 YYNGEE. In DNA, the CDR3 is TGTGCCAGCAGCACACCAGGGGGCGGCACTGAAGCTTTCTTT. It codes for CASSTPGGGTEAFF.

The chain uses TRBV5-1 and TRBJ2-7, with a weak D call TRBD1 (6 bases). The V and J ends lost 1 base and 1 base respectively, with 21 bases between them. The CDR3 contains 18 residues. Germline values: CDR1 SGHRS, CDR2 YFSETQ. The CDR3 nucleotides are TGCGCCAGCAGCTTGTACGGTCAGGGGCCCCAAGGGTCCTACGAGCAGTACTTC. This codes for CASSLYGQGPQGSYEQYF.

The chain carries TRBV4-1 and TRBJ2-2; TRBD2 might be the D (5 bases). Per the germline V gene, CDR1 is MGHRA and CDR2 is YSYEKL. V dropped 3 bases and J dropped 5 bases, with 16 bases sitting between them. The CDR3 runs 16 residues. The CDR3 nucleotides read TGCGCCAGCAGCCACGCGGACGAGAGGAGGACCGGGGAGCTGTTTTTT. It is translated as CASSHADERRTGELFF.

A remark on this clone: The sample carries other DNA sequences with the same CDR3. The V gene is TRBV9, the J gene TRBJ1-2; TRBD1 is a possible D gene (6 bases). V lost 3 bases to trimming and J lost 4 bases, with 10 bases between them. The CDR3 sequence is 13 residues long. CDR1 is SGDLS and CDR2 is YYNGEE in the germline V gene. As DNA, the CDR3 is TGTGCCAGCAGCGAGGGACATCGCTATGGCTACACCTTC. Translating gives CASSEGHRYGYTF.

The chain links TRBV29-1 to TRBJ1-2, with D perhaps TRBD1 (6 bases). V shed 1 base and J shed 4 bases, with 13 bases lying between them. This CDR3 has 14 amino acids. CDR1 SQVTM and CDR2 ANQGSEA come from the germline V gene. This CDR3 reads CSVEVGGASYGYTF. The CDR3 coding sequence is TGCAGCGTTGAAGTTGGGGGCGCTAGCTATGGCTACACCTTC.

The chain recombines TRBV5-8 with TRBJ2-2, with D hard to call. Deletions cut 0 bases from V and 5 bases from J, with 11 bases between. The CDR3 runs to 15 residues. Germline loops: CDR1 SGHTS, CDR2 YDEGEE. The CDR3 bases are TGTGCCAGCAGCTTGGTCCAGGTTAGGACCGGGGAGCTGTTTTTT. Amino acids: CASSLVQVRTGELFF.

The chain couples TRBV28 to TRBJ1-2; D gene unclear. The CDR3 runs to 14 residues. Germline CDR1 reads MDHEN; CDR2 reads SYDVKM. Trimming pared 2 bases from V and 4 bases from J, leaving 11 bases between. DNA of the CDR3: TGTGCCAGCAGTTTACCACAAGGGAGCTATGGCTACACCTTC. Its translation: CASSLPQGSYGYTF.

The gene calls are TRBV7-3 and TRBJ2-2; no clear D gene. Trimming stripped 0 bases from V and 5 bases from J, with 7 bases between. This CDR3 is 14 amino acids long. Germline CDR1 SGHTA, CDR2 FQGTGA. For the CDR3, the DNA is TGTGCCAGCAGCTTAACCAGATGGACCGGGGAGCTGTTTTTT. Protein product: CASSLTRWTGELFF.

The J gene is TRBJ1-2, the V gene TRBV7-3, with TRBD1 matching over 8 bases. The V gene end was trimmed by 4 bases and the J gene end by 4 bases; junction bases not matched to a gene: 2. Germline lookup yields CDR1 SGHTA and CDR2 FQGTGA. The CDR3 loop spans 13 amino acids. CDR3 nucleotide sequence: TGTGCCAGCAGCTCCACAGGGGGCTATGGCTACACCTTC. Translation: CASSSTGGYGYTF.

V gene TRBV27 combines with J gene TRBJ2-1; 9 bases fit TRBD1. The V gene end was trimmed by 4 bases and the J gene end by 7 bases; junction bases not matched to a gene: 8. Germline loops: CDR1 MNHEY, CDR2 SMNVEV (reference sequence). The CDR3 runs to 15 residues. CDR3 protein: CASSSPGQGYNEQFF. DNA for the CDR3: TGTGCCAGCAGTTCCCCGGGACAGGGTTATAATGAGCAGTTCTTC.

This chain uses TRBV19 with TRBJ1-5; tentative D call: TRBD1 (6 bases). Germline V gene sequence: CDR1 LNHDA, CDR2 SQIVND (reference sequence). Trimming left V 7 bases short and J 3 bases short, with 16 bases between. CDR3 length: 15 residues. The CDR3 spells CASTRTARINQPQHF. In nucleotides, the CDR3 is TGTGCCAGTACCCGGACAGCGAGAATCAATCAGCCCCAGCATTTT.

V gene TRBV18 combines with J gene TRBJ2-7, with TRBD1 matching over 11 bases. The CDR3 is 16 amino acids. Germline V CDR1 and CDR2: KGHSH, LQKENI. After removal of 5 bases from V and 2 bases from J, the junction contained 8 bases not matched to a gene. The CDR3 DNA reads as TGTGCCAGCTCAGACTACTCGGGACAGGGGGCCTACGAGCAGTACTTC. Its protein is CASSDYSGQGAYEQYF.

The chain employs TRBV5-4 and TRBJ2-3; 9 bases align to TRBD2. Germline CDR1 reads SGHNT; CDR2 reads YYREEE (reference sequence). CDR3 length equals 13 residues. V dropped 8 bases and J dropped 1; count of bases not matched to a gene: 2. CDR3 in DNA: TGTGCCAGTCAGCGGGGGGGCACAGATACGCAGTATTTT. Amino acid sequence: CASQRGGTDTQYF.

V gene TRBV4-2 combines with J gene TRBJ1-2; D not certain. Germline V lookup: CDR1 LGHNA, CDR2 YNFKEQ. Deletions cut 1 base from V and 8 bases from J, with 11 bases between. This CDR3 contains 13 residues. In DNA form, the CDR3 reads TGTGCCAGCAGCCAAGCCGGGGTGGGGGGCTACACCTTC. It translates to CASSQAGVGGYTF.

The CDR3 sequence: CASSPDRFSSYNEQFF. The CDR3 coding sequence is TGTGCCAGCAGCCCAGACAGGTTTAGCTCCTACAATGAGCAGTTCTTC. The genes are TRBV5-4 and TRBJ2-1; D is possibly TRBD1 (6 bases). Between the trimmed V and J ends, which lost 4 bases and 0 bases, there was a span of 14 bases. This CDR3 has 16 amino acids. Germline loops: CDR1 SGHNT, CDR2 YYREEE (reference sequence). Based on the CDR3 plus reference TRBV5-4 and TRBJ2-1, the full variable domain is ETGVTQSPTHLIKTRGQQVTLRCSSQSGHNTVSWYQQALGQGPQFIFQYYREEENGRGNFPPRFSGLQFPNYSSELNVNALELDDSALYLCASSPDRFSSYNEQFFGPGTRLTVL.

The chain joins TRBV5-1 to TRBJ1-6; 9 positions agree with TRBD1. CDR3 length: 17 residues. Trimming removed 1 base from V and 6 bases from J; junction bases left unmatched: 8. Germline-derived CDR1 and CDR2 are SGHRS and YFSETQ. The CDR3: CASSLSTMGQGNSPLHF. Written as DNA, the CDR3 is TGCGCCAGCAGCTTGAGTACGATGGGACAGGGTAATTCACCCCTCCACTTT. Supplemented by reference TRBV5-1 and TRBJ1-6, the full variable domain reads KAGVTQTPRYLIKTRGQQVTLSCSPISGHRSVSWYQQTPGQGLQFLFEYFSETQRNKGNFPGRFSGRQFSNSRSEMNVSTLELGDSALYLCASSLSTMGQGNSPLHFGNGTRLTVT.

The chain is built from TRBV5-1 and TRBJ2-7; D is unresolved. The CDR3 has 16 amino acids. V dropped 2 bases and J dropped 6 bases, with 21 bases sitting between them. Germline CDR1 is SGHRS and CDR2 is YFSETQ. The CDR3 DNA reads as TGCGCCAGCAGCTTAAGGTTGGGCCGAAACGTAGGCGAGCAGTACTTC. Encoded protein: CASSLRLGRNVGEQYF. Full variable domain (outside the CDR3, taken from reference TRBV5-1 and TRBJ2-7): KAGVTQTPRYLIKTRGQQVTLSCSPISGHRSVSWYQQTPGQGLQFLFEYFSETQRNKGNFPGRFSGRQFSNSRSEMNVSTLELGDSALYLCASSLRLGRNVGEQYFGPGTRLTVT.

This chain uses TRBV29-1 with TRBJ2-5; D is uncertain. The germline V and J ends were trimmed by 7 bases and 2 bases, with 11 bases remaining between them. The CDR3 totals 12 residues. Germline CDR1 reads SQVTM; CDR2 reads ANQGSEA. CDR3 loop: CSASAVQETQYF. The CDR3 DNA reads TGCAGCGCCTCCGCGGTGCAAGAGACCCAGTACTTC.

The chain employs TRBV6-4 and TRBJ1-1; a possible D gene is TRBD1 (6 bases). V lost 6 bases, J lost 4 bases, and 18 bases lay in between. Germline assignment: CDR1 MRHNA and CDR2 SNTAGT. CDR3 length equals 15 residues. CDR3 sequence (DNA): TGTGCCAGCAGGAGGGACACCCTTGTGACCACTGAAGCTTTCTTT. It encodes CASRRDTLVTTEAFF.

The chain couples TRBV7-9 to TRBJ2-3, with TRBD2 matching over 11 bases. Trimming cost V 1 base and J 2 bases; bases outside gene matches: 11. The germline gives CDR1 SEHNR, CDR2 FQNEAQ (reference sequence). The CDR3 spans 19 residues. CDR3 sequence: CASSLGLAGGYVPTDTQYF. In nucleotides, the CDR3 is TGTGCCAGCAGCTTAGGGCTAGCGGGGGGCTACGTCCCCACAGATACGCAGTATTTT.

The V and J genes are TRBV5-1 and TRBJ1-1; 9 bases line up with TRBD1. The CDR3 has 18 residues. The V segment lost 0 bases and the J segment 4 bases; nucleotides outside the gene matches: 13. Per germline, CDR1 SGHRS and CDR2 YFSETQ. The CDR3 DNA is TGCGCCAGCAGCTTGGCGAAGACAGGGGGATCATATGGCACTGAAGCTTTCTTT. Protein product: CASSLAKTGGSYGTEAFF.

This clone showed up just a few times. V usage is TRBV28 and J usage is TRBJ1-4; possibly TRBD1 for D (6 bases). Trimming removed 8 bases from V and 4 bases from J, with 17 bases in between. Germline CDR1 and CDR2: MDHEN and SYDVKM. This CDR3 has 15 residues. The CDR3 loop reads CASPGGRTDNEKLFF. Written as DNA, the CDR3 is TGTGCCAGCCCCGGGGGGCGCACAGATAATGAAAAACTGTTTTTT.

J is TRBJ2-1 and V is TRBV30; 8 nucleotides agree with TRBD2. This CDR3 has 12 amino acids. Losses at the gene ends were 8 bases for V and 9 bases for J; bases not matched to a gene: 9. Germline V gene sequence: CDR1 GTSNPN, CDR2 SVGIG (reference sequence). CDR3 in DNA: TGTGCCGGGGGACTAGGCCTCTTTGAGCAGTTCTTC. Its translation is CAGGLGLFEQFF.

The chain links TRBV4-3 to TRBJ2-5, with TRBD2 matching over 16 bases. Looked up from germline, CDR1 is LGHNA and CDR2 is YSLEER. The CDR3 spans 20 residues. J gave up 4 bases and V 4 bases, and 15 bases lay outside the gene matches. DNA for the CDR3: TGCGCCAGCAGCCCCTCCGCAGGCGGGACTAGCGGGGGGGTTGGAGAGACCCAGTACTTC. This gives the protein CASSPSAGGTSGGVGETQYF.

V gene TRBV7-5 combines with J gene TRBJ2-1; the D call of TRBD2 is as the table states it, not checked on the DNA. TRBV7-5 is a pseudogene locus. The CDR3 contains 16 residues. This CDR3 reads CVRSLALPSGEHEQFF. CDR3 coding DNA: TGTGTCAGAAGCTTAGCGTTGCCTAGCGGGGAGCATGAGCAGTTCTTC.

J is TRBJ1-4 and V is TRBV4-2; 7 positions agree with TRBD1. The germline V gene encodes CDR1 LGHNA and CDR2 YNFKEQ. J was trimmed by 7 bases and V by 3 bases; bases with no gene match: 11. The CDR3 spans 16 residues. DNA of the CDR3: TGTGCCAGCAGCCATAGGGACAGCGAAACCACTGAAAAACTGTTTTTT. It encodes CASSHRDSETTEKLFF.

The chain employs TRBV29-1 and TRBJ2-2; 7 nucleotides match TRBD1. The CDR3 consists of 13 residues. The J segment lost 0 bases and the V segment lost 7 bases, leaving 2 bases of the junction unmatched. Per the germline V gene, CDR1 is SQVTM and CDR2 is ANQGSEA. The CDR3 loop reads CSADRTNTGELFF. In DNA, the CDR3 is TGCAGCGCGGACAGGACGAACACCGGGGAGCTGTTTTTT.